A selection of T cell receptor beta chains follows, all from one sample in a study of T-cell reconstitution after alpha-beta-depleted transplantation in children. TCRdb re-analysed the PCR reads in MiXCR, keeping a single row per CDR3 protein. The table shows fewer than 700,000 distinct CDR3 sequences, with about 21% occurring only once. Sequencing was performed on PBMCs, mostly from graft donor cells, taken 360 days after TCRalphabeta/CD19-depleted stem cell transplant. The receptors here all came from a boy in the first two years of life who had a stem cell transplant for acute myeloid leukemia, so the T cells may come from the graft donor. The CDR3 runs from the conserved cysteine through the conserved F or W. D genes are given only for firm matches. The size entry is marked missing in some rows and otherwise reads once, few, many or a size class.

v_call,d_call,j_call,clone_size,cdr3_nt,cdr3_aa
TRBV29-1,.,TRBJ1-1,.,TGCAGCGTACCCCTGAACACTGAAGCTTTCTTT,CSVPLNTEAFF
TRBV25-1,.,TRBJ2-5,.,TGTGCCAGCAGCTATATGATCGAAGAGACCCAGTACTTC,CASSYMIEETQYF
TRBV5-5,.,TRBJ2-2,many,TGTGCCAGCAGCCTCCTGATCCCGGGATCGTGGGTAGTCGAGCTGTTTTTT,CASSLLIPGSWVVELFF
TRBV20-1,.,TRBJ2-2,.,TGCAGTGCTAGAGATGAGGGGGAGCTGTTTTTT,CSARDEGELFF
TRBV2,.,TRBJ2-5,once,TGTGCCAGCAGTGGGGGTCTAGCCTTGCAAGAGACCCAGTACTTC,CASSGGLALQETQYF
TRBV6-5,TRBD1,TRBJ2-3,few,TGTGCCAGCAGTTACTCGGCAGGGGGCGAAGATACGCAGTATTTT,CASSYSAGGEDTQYF
TRBV7-9,.,TRBJ2-7,few,TGTGCCAGCAGCCCACCCGGCCCCTACGAGCAGTACTTC,CASSPPGPYEQYF
TRBV7-9,.,TRBJ2-2,few,TGTGCCAGCTGGGACAGGGAGCTGTTTTTT,CASWDRELFF
TRBV11-3,.,TRBJ1-2,many,TGTGCCAGCAGCCCCCCGGGGGGAGCTAACTATGGCTACACCTTC,CASSPPGGANYGYTF
TRBV4-3,.,TRBJ2-1,many,TGCGCCAGCAGCCAATGGACTGATAATGAGCAGTTCTTC,CASSQWTDNEQFF
TRBV2,.,TRBJ2-3,.,TGTGCCAGTCTGAGCGATACGCAGTATTTT,CASLSDTQYF
TRBV6-1,TRBD2,TRBJ2-1,few,TGTGCCAGCAGTCAGCGTAGCGGGGGGGCCTACAATGAGCAGTTCTTC,CASSQRSGGAYNEQFF
TRBV7-2,TRBD2,TRBJ2-5,many,TGTGCCAGCAGCTTAGAAGCGGGGGGGCCCGGTTCCCAGTACTTC,CASSLEAGGPGSQYF
TRBV10-3,.,TRBJ2-3,few,TGTGCCATCAGTGAGGATGGAGGTACGCAGTATTTT,CAISEDGGTQYF
TRBV12-3/TRBV12-4,.,TRBJ1-3,many,TGTGCCAGCAGTTTCCCCCTACCCTCCTCTGGAAACACCATATATTTT,CASSFPLPSSGNTIYF
TRBV7-9,.,TRBJ2-3,.,TGTGCCAGCAGCTTGGCCCCTTGGGGGGGCACAGATACGCAGTATTTT,CASSLAPWGGTDTQYF
TRBV27,.,TRBJ2-2,many,TGTGCCAGCAGTTGGGGGGGACATCCGAACACCGGGGAGCTGTTTTTT,CASSWGGHPNTGELFF
TRBV12-5,.,TRBJ2-1,.,TGTGCTAGTGGTTTGGACTCGTACAATGAGCAGTTCTTC,CASGLDSYNEQFF
TRBV12-3/TRBV12-4,TRBD2,TRBJ2-3,.,TGTGCCAGCAGTTTAGAGCCAATAGCGGGGGTGACAGATACGCAGTATTTT,CASSLEPIAGVTDTQYF
TRBV29-1,TRBD1,TRBJ2-3,.,TGCAGCGTTGAATTGTTTACAGGGGCTGTGGCCGATACGCAGTATTTT,CSVELFTGAVADTQYF
TRBV2,.,TRBJ2-6,.,TGTGCCAGCAGTGAAAGGAACTCTGGGGCCAACGTCCTGACTTTC,CASSERNSGANVLTF
TRBV20-1,.,TRBJ2-1,few,TGCAGTGCTAGCTTAGATAGGACGCCCAGCCCCAATGAGCAGTTCTTC,CSASLDRTPSPNEQFF
TRBV7-2,TRBD1,TRBJ2-7,.,TGTGCCAGCAGCTTAGCTCAGGGGGCGGGCGGCGAGCAGTACTTC,CASSLAQGAGGEQYF
TRBV7-6,.,TRBJ2-1,.,TGTGCCAGCAGCTTAGATAGCCCTAGCCACAATGAGCAGTTCTTC,CASSLDSPSHNEQFF
TRBV11-2,.,TRBJ2-3,many,TGTGCCAGCAGCTTAGAAAGGGGACGACGGGTGAGCACAGATACGCAGTATTTT,CASSLERGRRVSTDTQYF
TRBV18,TRBD1,TRBJ2-1,few,TGTGCCAGCTCACCTAGTACGACAGGGACCTTCTACAATGAGCAGTTCTTC,CASSPSTTGTFYNEQFF
TRBV12-3/TRBV12-4,.,TRBJ1-2,many,TGTGCCAGCAGTTTTTGGGGGAATGGCTACACCTTC,CASSFWGNGYTF
TRBV14,.,TRBJ1-1,.,TGTGCCAGCAGCCTGTTCGTGGGGGTGGAAGCTTTCTTT,CASSLFVGVEAFF
TRBV2,.,TRBJ2-5,many,TGTGCCAGCACAGGGGGGGTCCAAGAGACCCAGTACTTC,CASTGGVQETQYF
TRBV20-1,.,TRBJ1-1,few,TGCAGTGCTAGAGGGACTAGGGGAGCAATGAACACTGAAGCTTTCTTT,CSARGTRGAMNTEAFF
TRBV4-3,TRBD2,TRBJ2-2,many,TGCGCCAGCAGCCATCAGGGCGCTTACGACGGACTAGAATGGACCGGGGAGCTGTTTTTT,CASSHQGAYDGLEWTGELFF
TRBV9,.,TRBJ1-2,few,TGTGCCAGCAGCCTCTTAGGAGATGATTATGGCTACACCTTC,CASSLLGDDYGYTF
TRBV20-1,.,TRBJ1-2,.,TGCAGTGCTACTTCAGGGGAAGGCTATGGCTACACCTTC,CSATSGEGYGYTF
TRBV15,.,TRBJ2-5,.,TGTGCCACCAGCAGTCCTGGGGGTCGGAAAGAGACCCAGTACTTC,CATSSPGGRKETQYF
TRBV20-1,.,TRBJ1-1,many,TGCAGTGCTAGGGGGGGGACGTTGAACACTGAAGCTTTCTTT,CSARGGTLNTEAFF
TRBV30,.,TRBJ2-1,.,TGTGCCTGGAGTGTACGGGGGCCCACCGGGAATGAGCAGTTCTTC,CAWSVRGPTGNEQFF
TRBV5-1,TRBD2,TRBJ2-7,.,TGCGCCAGCAGCTTGCGGCCTAGCGGCGGTTACGAGCAGTACTTC,CASSLRPSGGYEQYF
TRBV29-1,.,TRBJ2-7,many,TGCAGCGTCGTCCGGGACTGGACCTACGAGCAGTACTTC,CSVVRDWTYEQYF
TRBV9,.,TRBJ2-7,.,TGTGCCAGCAGCGCCCAGGCGACAGGCTCCTACGAGCAGTACTTC,CASSAQATGSYEQYF
TRBV7-2,.,TRBJ2-7,.,TGTGCCAGCAGCTATGACAGAGGAGGCTACGAGCAGTACTTC,CASSYDRGGYEQYF
TRBV11-3,TRBD1,TRBJ1-2,.,TGTGCCAGCAGCCGGACAGGGTACGGCTACACCTTC,CASSRTGYGYTF
TRBV7-3,.,TRBJ2-1,.,TGTGCCAGCAGCCTCTTCAAGCCGGGCGGGTACCGTGGTGAGCAGTTCTTC,CASSLFKPGGYRGEQFF
TRBV29-1,TRBD2,TRBJ2-1,few,TGCAGCGTTGTGCGAGCGGGGGGAACCCCTAACAATGAGCAGTTCTTC,CSVVRAGGTPNNEQFF
TRBV29-1,.,TRBJ2-3,many,TGCAGCGTTGGGGTAGATACGCAGTATTTT,CSVGVDTQYF
TRBV5-1,TRBD1,TRBJ1-5,many,TGCGCCAGCAGCTTGGACACAGGGGGTCAGCCCCAGCATTTT,CASSLDTGGQPQHF
TRBV12-3/TRBV12-4,.,TRBJ1-6,.,TGTGCCAGCAGTTTAGGGGACACCCTGAACTCACCCCTCCACTTT,CASSLGDTLNSPLHF
TRBV20-1,TRBD2,TRBJ2-2,.,TGCAGTGCTAAAACCGGGACTAGAACCGGGGAGCTGTTTTTT,CSAKTGTRTGELFF
TRBV7-6,TRBD2,TRBJ2-5,.,TGTGCCAGCAGCTTTCCCGGAAGAGGGGAGGGAAAAGAGACCCAGTACTTC,CASSFPGRGEGKETQYF
TRBV7-2,.,TRBJ2-4,many,TGTGCCAGCAGCTTAGGGGTGTGGCGAAAAAACATTCAGTACTTC,CASSLGVWRKNIQYF
TRBV12-3/TRBV12-4,.,TRBJ2-7,.,TGTGCCAGCAGTTTAGGACAGGCCATCTCCTACGAGCAGTACTTC,CASSLGQAISYEQYF
TRBV7-8,.,TRBJ2-4,few,TGTGCCAGCAGCTTAATTACAGAACAAAACATTCAGTACTTC,CASSLITEQNIQYF
TRBV10-3,TRBD1,TRBJ1-1,.,TGTGCCATCAGGCAGGGGGGCACTGAAGCTTTCTTT,CAIRQGGTEAFF
TRBV7-9,TRBD1,TRBJ2-1,.,TGTGCCAGCAGCTTAGGACAGGGGGCAGATGAGCAGTTCTTC,CASSLGQGADEQFF
TRBV12-3/TRBV12-4,.,TRBJ1-5,.,TGTGCCAGCAGTTTGGCCGGGGAAAGCAATCAGCCCCAGCATTTT,CASSLAGESNQPQHF
TRBV20-1,TRBD1,TRBJ1-2,.,TGCAGTGCTAGCCGGGGGGCCCAGGGGGCAAGAGGCTACACCTTC,CSASRGAQGARGYTF